This record covers a single T cell receptor (beta chain). What it binds is not known. This sample stems from a study of cytotoxic CD8 clonotypes in ibrutinib-treated CLL. Study observations and caveats: Age-matched healthy donor levels were exceeded by baseline clonality, which tracked circulating CD8+ T-cell counts. The clonality rise at ibrutinib response reflected private clonotype expansion.

Germline V lookup: CDR1 SEHNR, CDR2 FQNEAQ (reference sequence). The CDR3 extends over 13 amino acids. V was shortened by 4 bases and J by 5 bases, with 12 bases between the two germline ends. With sequencing, the targeted depth ranged from 1 in 200,000 to 1 in 1 million T cells. This table comes from immunoSEQ multiplex PCR, and its TCRdb copy is limited to in-frame clones, with some not included. The sample gives fewer than 25,000 clones, about 70% of which show up once; 28% is in the top ten. J is TRBJ2-7 and V is TRBV7-9; unclear D gene. This TCR came from a human donor with chronic lymphocytic leukemia. The material sequenced was PBMCs, taken after 24 months of ibrutinib treatment. In DNA, the CDR3 is TGTGCCAGCAGCTCCGACATCGGCGACGAGCAGTACTTC. Translating it yields CASSSDIGDEQYF.